This T cell receptor (beta chain) was captured by sequencing in a study of T-cell reconstitution after alpha-beta-depleted transplantation in children (dated by TCRdb to 2016 to 2017). Study-wide context: T-cell immune reconstitution after TCRalphabeta/CD19-depleted allogeneic hematopoietic cell transplantation in children was quantitatively tracked in the study by means of TCR repertoire profiling.

Library construction relied on PCR. Sequencing relied on an Illumina HiSeq 2500. Molecular barcoding was employed in the preparation of TCR libraries, with unique molecular identifiers being used to normalize TCRbeta repertoire quantification. TCRdb took the public reads, trimmed them with fastp at Q25, ran MiXCR for clone calling and kept in-frame beta chains. All rows with the same CDR3 protein become a single entry with the most common DNA and genes. The sample table shows about 200,000 distinct CDR3 sequences, and 5.5% to 7% are seen once. Together, the top ten hold 4.5% to 5.5% of the sample. The meaning of the sample's treatment or condition label: allogeneic hematopoietic cell transplantation with graft depleted of TCRalphabeta T cells and CD19 B cells. The children who served as transplant recipients had been given grafts of TCRalphabeta/CD19-depleted allogeneic hematopoietic cells. General conclusions and limits of the study: The frequencies of hyperexpanded clones fell over the following months, and after one year, T-cell counts and TCRbeta diversity were mostly attributed to newly produced T cells. The high TCRbeta diversity at day 60 in some patients was ascribed to recipient T cells and intrathymic progenitors that had survived conditioning. About two months after transplant, the apparently early recovery of alphabetaT-cell counts reportedly depended on just several hundred clones that had expanded rapidly and came from non-depleted graft cells.

This clonotype was observed many times. The antigen this receptor binds is unknown. No quality values exist for individual bases; no much larger clone is one base distant. The CDR3, cysteine through phenylalanine, is 18 amino acids long. The read is trimmed to its CDR3 DNA, 54 bases read in frame from base 1. The germline V gene specifies SGHRS as CDR1 and YFSETQ as CDR2. V lost 4 bases and J lost 2 bases; the stretch between them is 22 bases long. Sequenced here: PBMCs, sampled before TCRalphabeta/CD19-depleted stem cell transplant. The clonotype was recovered from a girl less than two years old with combined immunodeficiency, due to receive a stem cell transplant. The V and J segments used are TRBV5-1 and TRBJ2-1; the D region possibly corresponds to TRBD2 (6 bases align). At the DNA level, the sequence is TGCGCCAGCAGCCAGACTAGTTTCCTCTTAAGCACCTACAATGAGCAGTTCTTC. It encodes CASSQTSFLLSTYNEQFF. The full variable domain, completed from the reference TRBV5-1 and TRBJ2-1 proteins outside the CDR3, reads KAGVTQTPRYLIKTRGQQVTLSCSPISGHRSVSWYQQTPGQGLQFLFEYFSETQRNKGNFPGRFSGRQFSNSRSEMNVSTLELGDSALYLCASSQTSFLLSTYNEQFFGPGTRLTVL.